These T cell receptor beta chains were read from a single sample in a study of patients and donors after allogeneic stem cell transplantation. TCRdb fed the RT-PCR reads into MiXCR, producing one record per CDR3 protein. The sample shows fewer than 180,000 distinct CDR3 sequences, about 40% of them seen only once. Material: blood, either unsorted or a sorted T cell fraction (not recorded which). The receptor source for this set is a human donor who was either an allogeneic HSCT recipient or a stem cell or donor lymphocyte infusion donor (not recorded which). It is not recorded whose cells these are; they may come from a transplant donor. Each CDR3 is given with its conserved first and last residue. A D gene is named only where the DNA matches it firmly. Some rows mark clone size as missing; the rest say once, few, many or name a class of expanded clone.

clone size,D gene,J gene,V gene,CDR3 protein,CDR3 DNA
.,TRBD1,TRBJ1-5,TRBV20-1,CSARVPGQGLQPQHF,TGCAGTGCTAGAGTACCGGGACAGGGGCTTCAGCCCCAGCATTTT
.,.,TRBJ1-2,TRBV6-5,CASSYSMVPGGYTF,TGTGCCAGCAGTTACTCCATGGTTCCAGGAGGCTACACCTTC
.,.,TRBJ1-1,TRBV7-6,CASSPSTGETNTEAFF,TGTGCCAGCAGCCCATCGACCGGGGAGACGAACACTGAAGCTTTCTTT
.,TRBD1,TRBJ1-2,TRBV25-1,CASSERQGAGVYGYTF,TGTGCCAGCAGTGAACGTCAGGGGGCGGGGGTCTATGGCTACACCTTC
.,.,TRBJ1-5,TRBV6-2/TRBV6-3,CASSYSGGRAINQPQHF,TGTGCCAGCAGTTACTCGGGTGGCAGGGCCATCAATCAGCCCCAGCATTTT
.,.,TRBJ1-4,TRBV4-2,CASSPLMGKLFF,TGTGCCAGCAGCCCCTTAATGGGCAAACTGTTTTTT
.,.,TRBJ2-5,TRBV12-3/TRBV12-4,CASSLAGRETQYF,TGTGCCAGCAGTTTAGCGGGCAGAGAGACCCAGTACTTC
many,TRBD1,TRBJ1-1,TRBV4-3,CASSHIGQGNTEAFF,TGCGCCAGCAGCCACATAGGACAGGGGAACACTGAAGCTTTCTTT
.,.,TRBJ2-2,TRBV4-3,CASSQDRAGLRRELFF,TGCGCCAGCAGCCAAGATCGCGCAGGCCTCCGGCGGGAGCTGTTTTTT
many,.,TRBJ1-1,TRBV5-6,CASSFLSAGAYTEAFF,TGTGCCAGCAGCTTCCTTTCGGCGGGGGCCTACACTGAAGCTTTCTTT
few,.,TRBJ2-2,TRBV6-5,CASSYSEVTGELFF,TGTGCCAGCAGTTACTCGGAGGTTACCGGGGAGCTGTTTTTT
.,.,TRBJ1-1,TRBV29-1,CSGPGQKNTEAFF,TGCAGCGGCCCAGGGCAGAAGAACACTGAAGCTTTCTTT
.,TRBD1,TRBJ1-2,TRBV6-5,CASSKTRDRLYGYTF,TGTGCCAGCAGCAAGACCCGGGACAGGCTCTATGGCTACACCTTC
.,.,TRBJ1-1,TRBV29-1,CSVEEQVDTEAFF,TGCAGCGTTGAAGAACAGGTCGATACTGAAGCTTTCTTT
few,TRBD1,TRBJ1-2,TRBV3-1,CASSQKGGTGPYGYTF,TGTGCCAGCAGCCAAAAGGGTGGGACAGGTCCCTATGGCTACACCTTC
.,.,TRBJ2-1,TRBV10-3,CAISESSLANEQFF,TGTGCCATCAGTGAATCCAGCCTTGCCAATGAGCAGTTCTTC
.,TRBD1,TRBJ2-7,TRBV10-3,CAITPDRPSSYEQYF,TGTGCCATCACCCCGGACAGGCCAAGCTCCTACGAGCAGTACTTC
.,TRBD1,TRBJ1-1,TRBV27,CASSLSRQGATEAFF,TGTGCCAGCAGTTTATCGAGGCAGGGGGCCACTGAAGCTTTCTTT
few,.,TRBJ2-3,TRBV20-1,CSASGGPSPNF,TGCAGTGCTAGCGGGGGCCCGTCTCCAAATTTT
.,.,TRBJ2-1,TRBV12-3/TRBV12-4,CASSSEPEQFF,TGTGCCAGCAGCTCAGAACCTGAGCAGTTCTTC
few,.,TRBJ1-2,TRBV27,CASSLRRGGFPYGYTF,TGTGCCAGCAGTTTAAGGAGGGGGGGCTTTCCGTATGGCTACACCTTC
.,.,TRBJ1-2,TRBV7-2,CASSLNSGYVYTF,TGTGCCAGCAGCTTAAATAGCGGTTACGTCTACACCTTC
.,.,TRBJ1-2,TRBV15,CATSRPWIDGNYGYTF,TGTGCCACCAGCAGGCCATGGATTGACGGAAACTATGGCTACACCTTC
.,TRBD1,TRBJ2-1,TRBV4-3,CASSQGTGEYNEQFF,TGCGCCAGCAGCCAAGGGACAGGGGAATACAATGAGCAGTTCTTC
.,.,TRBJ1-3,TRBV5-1,CASSKTVPFSGNTIYF,TGCGCCAGCAGCAAGACAGTGCCTTTCTCTGGAAACACCATATATTTT
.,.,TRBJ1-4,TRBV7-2,CAVHTGGEKLFF,TGTGCCGTCCACACGGGGGGGGAAAAACTGTTTTTT
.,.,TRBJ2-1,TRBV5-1,CASSPPGWEQFF,TGCGCCAGCAGCCCGCCTGGTTGGGAGCAGTTCTTC
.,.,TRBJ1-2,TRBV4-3,CASSTRTERDGYTF,TGCGCCAGCAGCACGCGGACAGAAAGAGATGGCTACACCTTC
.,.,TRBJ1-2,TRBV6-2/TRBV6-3,CASSYGGGYTF,TGTGCCAGCAGTTACGGTGGCGGCTACACCTTC
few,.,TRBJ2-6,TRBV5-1,CASLSGANVLTF,TGCGCCAGCTTGTCTGGGGCCAACGTCCTGACTTTC
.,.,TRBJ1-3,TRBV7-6,CASSPYLSGNTIYF,TGTGCCAGCAGCCCCTACCTCTCTGGAAACACCATATATTTT
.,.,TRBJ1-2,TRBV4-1,CASSLTRGRANYGYTF,TGCGCCAGCAGCCTGACCCGAGGCAGGGCGAACTATGGCTACACCTTC
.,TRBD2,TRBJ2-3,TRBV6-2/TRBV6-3,CASYTPGLLRDTQYF,TGTGCCAGCTATACGCCGGGACTACTGAGGGATACGCAGTATTTT
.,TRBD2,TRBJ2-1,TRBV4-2,CASSPRTSGDLNEQFF,TGTGCCAGCAGCCCTCGGACTAGCGGGGACCTCAATGAGCAGTTCTTC
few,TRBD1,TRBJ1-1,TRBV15,CATSRARGQKNTEAFF,TGTGCCACCAGCAGGGCCCGGGGACAGAAGAACACTGAAGCTTTCTTT
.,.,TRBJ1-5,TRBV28,CASGPGQAPYSNQPQHF,TGTGCCAGCGGTCCGGGACAAGCACCTTATAGCAATCAGCCCCAGCATTTT
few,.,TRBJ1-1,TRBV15,CATSRDRIGVSTEAFF,TGTGCCACCAGCAGAGATCGGATCGGGGTCTCCACTGAAGCTTTCTTT
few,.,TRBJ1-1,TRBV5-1,CASSFGAGALNTEAFF,TGCGCCAGCAGCTTCGGGGCGGGGGCCCTTAACACTGAAGCTTTCTTT
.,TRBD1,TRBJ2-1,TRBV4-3,CASSHGTGSYNEQFF,TGCGCCAGCAGCCACGGGACAGGGTCTTACAATGAGCAGTTCTTC
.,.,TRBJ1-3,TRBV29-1,CSAGGTRNSGNTIYF,TGCAGCGCCGGCGGGACAAGAAACTCTGGAAACACCATATATTTT
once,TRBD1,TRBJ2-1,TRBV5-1,CASSPGTGSVGEQFF,TGCGCCAGCAGCCCCGGGACAGGGTCTGTTGGTGAGCAGTTCTTC
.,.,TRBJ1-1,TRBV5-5,CASSSRIGMNTEAFF,TGTGCCAGCAGCTCCAGGATAGGCATGAACACTGAAGCTTTCTTT
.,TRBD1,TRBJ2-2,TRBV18,CASSPVPGQVPTGELFF,TGTGCCAGCTCACCCGTCCCGGGACAGGTTCCCACCGGGGAGCTGTTTTTT
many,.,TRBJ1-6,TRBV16,CASSQYGTYNSPLHF,TGTGCCAGCAGCCAATATGGGACCTATAATTCACCCCTCCACTTT
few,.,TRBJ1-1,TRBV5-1,CASSLSEGMPLMVAFF,TGCGCCAGCAGCTTGTCGGAGGGGATGCCCCTAATGGTGGCTTTCTTT